These 14 T cell receptor beta chains were sequenced from one sample in a study of STAT5B mutations in CD4+ large granular lymphocyte leukemia. Produced via immunoSEQ multiplex PCR; TCRdb's table is partial and in-frame only. The sample includes roughly 36,000 clones, 88% of them seen just once. Sequences were obtained from CD4+ T cells from blood buffy coats. Receptors originate from a human donor in good health.

The rearrangement links TRBV4-1 to TRBJ2-7; D assignment may be TRBD1 or TRBD2 (6 bases each). Per germline, CDR1 MGHRA and CDR2 YSYEKL. The CDR3 loop spans 16 amino acids. V lost 6 bases, J lost 5 bases, and 23 bases lay in between. The CDR3 loop reads CASSPAGGTKRNEQYF. CDR3 DNA: TGCGCCAGCAGTCCGGCTGGCGGGACAAAACGGAACGAGCAGTACTTC.

This chain connects TRBV14 to TRBJ1-1, with TRBD1 matching over 7 bases. The germline V gene has CDR1 SGHDN and CDR2 FVKESK. V was pared by 4 bases and J by 0 bases, with 5 bases of the junction left unmatched. CDR3 length equals 15 residues. The CDR3 DNA sequence: TGTGCCAGCAGCCGAGGGGGCTCAATGAACACTGAAGCTTTCTTT. Translation: CASSRGGSMNTEAFF.

The chain links TRBV6-1 to TRBJ1-6; TRBD1 matches 8 bases. V lost 6 bases, J lost 5 bases, and 6 bases stayed unmatched. The CDR3 contains 15 residues. Germline CDR1 reads MNHNS; CDR2 reads SASEGT. The CDR3 region is CASRRQGRNNSPLHF. The CDR3 bases are TGTGCCAGCAGGAGACAGGGGAGGAATAATTCACCCCTCCACTTT.

V gene TRBV2 combines with J gene TRBJ2-3, with D uncertain. Deletions cut 3 bases from V and 2 bases from J, with 6 bases between. Germline CDR1 and CDR2: SNHLY and FYNNEI. The CDR3 contains 13 residues. CDR3 in DNA: TGTGCCAGCAGTGAGACCTACACAGATACGCAGTATTTT. Residues: CASSETYTDTQYF.

V gene TRBV9 combines with J gene TRBJ2-7; TRBD2 aligns across 8 bases. J lost 3 bases, V lost 4 bases, and 12 bases had no gene match. The CDR3 has 16 residues. Germline V gene data show CDR1 as SGDLS and CDR2 as YYNGEE. DNA for the CDR3: TGTGCCAGCAGCAGAGAGGGACTAGGAGTTGTCTACGAGCAGTACTTC. Encoded protein: CASSREGLGVVYEQYF.

The rearrangement joins TRBV25-1 to TRBJ2-7; D not resolved. The CDR3 covers 14 residues. Germline values: CDR1 MGHDK, CDR2 SYGVNS. Trimming cost V 8 bases and J 3 bases, with 17 bases left between them. CDR3 region: CASSTVFGGYEQYF. The CDR3 DNA follows: TGTGCCAGCTCCACCGTGTTTGGTGGCTACGAGCAGTACTTC.

This chain links TRBV27 with TRBJ1-1; 8 bases line up with TRBD1. The CDR3 is 19 residues long. Germline loops: CDR1 MNHEY, CDR2 SMNVEV (reference sequence). The V segment lost 4 bases and the J segment 4 bases; nucleotides outside the gene matches: 20. In DNA form, the CDR3 reads TGTGCCAGCAGTTCGGGGACAGGAATAGGGGGGACTTGGGGCACTGAAGCTTTCTTT. Its translation is CASSSGTGIGGTWGTEAFF.

The chain carries TRBV5-4 and TRBJ2-7, with 9 positions matching TRBD2. The length of the CDR3 is 14 residues. The germline V gene encodes CDR1 SGHNT and CDR2 YYREEE (reference sequence). After removal of 3 bases from V and 3 bases from J, the junction contained 4 bases not matched to a gene. The DNA of the CDR3 is TGTGCCAGCAGCTCAGCGGGAGGCCTCTACGAGCAGTACTTC. Its translation: CASSSAGGLYEQYF.

The chain has TRBV19 and TRBJ1-5, with unresolved D. The CDR3 covers 12 residues. Between the trimmed V and J ends, which lost 3 bases and 5 bases, there was a span of 5 bases. The germline V gene encodes CDR1 LNHDA and CDR2 SQIVND (reference sequence). CDR3 sequence (DNA): TGTGCCAGTAGTATCGGTCATCAGCCCCAGCATTTT. Its protein is CASSIGHQPQHF. Drawing the rest from reference TRBV19 and TRBJ1-5, the complete variable domain is DGGITQSPKYLFRKEGQNVTLSCEQNLNHDAMYWYRQDPGQGLRLIYYSQIVNDFQKGDIAEGYSVSREKKESFPLTVTSAQKNPTAFYLCASSIGHQPQHFGDGTRLSIL.

This clone was recorded once. The chain uses TRBV6-1 and TRBJ2-1; D ambiguous. The germline V gene has CDR1 MNHNS and CDR2 SASEGT. V gave up 0 bases and J gave up 3 bases, with 3 bases separating them. CDR3 length: 13 residues. The CDR3 sequence is CASSEARYNEQFF. Written as DNA, the CDR3 is TGTGCCAGCAGTGAAGCCCGCTACAATGAGCAGTTCTTC.

This sequence joins TRBV6-5 and TRBJ1-4; tentative D call: TRBD1 (5 bases). Trimming shortened V by 6 bases and J by 4 bases, and 12 bases separated the two germline ends. Looked up from germline, CDR1 is MNHEY and CDR2 is SVGAGI. This CDR3 is 14 amino acids long. Here the CDR3 reads CASSPWGGNEKLFF. CDR3 DNA: TGTGCCAGCAGCCCCTGGGGGGGTAATGAAAAACTGTTTTTT.

The chain recombines TRBV2 with TRBJ1-2; 9 nucleotides agree with TRBD1. Germline-derived CDR1 and CDR2 are SNHLY and FYNNEI. The CDR3 length is 13 residues. Trimming cost V 4 bases and J 4 bases; bases outside gene matches: 1. This chain's CDR3 is CASSGQGGYGYTF. CDR3 in DNA: TGTGCCAGCAGTGGACAGGGGGGCTATGGCTACACCTTC.

The chain carries TRBV7-6 and TRBJ2-7; TRBD1 aligns across 8 bases. This CDR3 contains 14 residues. Per germline, CDR1 SGHVS and CDR2 FNYEAQ. The ends lost 1 base at V and 6 bases at J; junction bases unmatched: 5. Here the CDR3 reads CASSLVQGVGEQYF. The DNA of the CDR3 is TGTGCCAGCAGCTTAGTACAGGGGGTCGGCGAGCAGTACTTC.

The V and J genes are TRBV5-5 and TRBJ1-1; D ambiguous. V lost 0 bases, J lost 4 bases, and 13 bases lay in between. The length of the CDR3 is 15 residues. CDR1 is SGHKS and CDR2 is YYEKEE in the germline V gene (reference sequence). CDR3 amino acids: CASSLDAGLGTEAFF. The CDR3 coding sequence is TGTGCCAGCAGCTTGGATGCCGGGTTGGGCACTGAAGCTTTCTTT.